This is a list of T cell receptor beta chains from one sample in a study of blood T cells in healthy people across ages. MiXCR, run by TCRdb on the 5' RACE reads, gives a single entry per CDR3 protein. This table has 630,000 or so distinct CDR3 sequences, around 32% appearing once. Material for sequencing was blood. Receptors originate from a woman aged 80 or over in good health. Both conserved end residues are part of each CDR3. A D gene is named only where the DNA matches it firmly. Size is stated for part of the rows, as once, few or many counts, or as a class when the clone is expanded.

j_call v_call d_call clone_size cdr3_aa cdr3_nt
TRBJ2-3 TRBV20-1 TRBD2 many CSAGVLAGATTDTQYF TGCAGTGCGGGAGTGCTAGCGGGGGCCACCACAGATACGCAGTATTTT
TRBJ1-2 TRBV28 - many CATYRAGLGYTF TGTGCCACTTACAGGGCCGGACTTGGCTACACCTTC
TRBJ1-2 TRBV5-1 TRBD1 few CASSSTGQGSYGYTF TGCGCCAGCAGCTCCACTGGACAGGGAAGCTATGGCTACACCTTC
TRBJ2-1 TRBV5-1 - many CASSLPRDEQFF TGCGCCAGCAGCCTACCGCGGGATGAGCAGTTCTTC
TRBJ2-5 TRBV6-2/TRBV6-3 - many CASRDVGRETQYF TGTGCCAGCAGAGACGTAGGGCGGGAGACCCAGTACTTC
TRBJ2-7 TRBV6-5 - - CASSYSARSSNYEQYF TGTGCCAGCAGTTACTCTGCCAGGAGCTCAAACTACGAGCAGTACTTC
TRBJ2-7 TRBV11-2 TRBD2 - CASSLGRWAGVLGEQYF TGTGCCAGCAGCTTAGGGCGATGGGCGGGAGTGTTAGGAGAGCAGTACTTC
TRBJ2-7 TRBV20-1 - - CSARAGLAYPYEQYF TGCAGTGCTAGAGCGGGACTCGCCTACCCCTACGAGCAGTACTTC
TRBJ1-4 TRBV19 - - CASSHRGGGISTNEKLFF TGTGCCAGTAGCCACCGCGGTGGAGGTATCTCAACTAATGAAAAACTGTTTTTT
TRBJ1-1 TRBV9 - - CASSVKADTEAFF TGTGCCAGCAGCGTAAAGGCGGACACTGAAGCTTTCTTT
TRBJ2-1 TRBV5-1 - many CASSGPGLGEQFF TGCGCCAGCAGCGGACCGGGACTGGGCGAGCAGTTCTTC
TRBJ1-5 TRBV21-1 - few CASSTNNQPQHF TGTGCCAGCAGCACGAACAATCAGCCCCAGCATTTT
TRBJ2-7 TRBV20-1 - once CSAKLATYEQYF TGCAGTGCTAAGCTAGCTACCTACGAGCAGTACTTC
TRBJ1-3 TRBV12-3/TRBV12-4 - - CASSLSGTDSGNTIYF TGTGCCAGCAGTTTATCAGGGACCGACTCTGGAAACACCATATATTTT
TRBJ1-5 TRBV28 - - CASLAQDNQPQHF TGTGCCAGTTTAGCCCAGGATAATCAGCCCCAGCATTTT
TRBJ1-2 TRBV27 TRBD1 few CASRTRGGQDTF TGTGCCAGCAGGACCCGAGGGGGCCAAGACACCTTC
TRBJ1-1 TRBV5-1 - - CASSLDPGTRNTEAFF TGCGCCAGCAGCTTGGACCCCGGGACAAGGAACACTGAAGCTTTCTTT
TRBJ2-3 TRBV27 - many CASSFDRRADTQYF TGTGCCAGCAGTTTTGACCGGCGAGCAGATACGCAGTATTTT
TRBJ1-5 TRBV25-1 - - CARIWAGPQHF TGTGCCCGCATCTGGGCAGGGCCCCAGCATTTT
TRBJ2-1 TRBV7-9 TRBD2 many CASSLAPGLAGASSYNEQFF TGTGCCAGCAGCTTAGCCCCGGGACTAGCGGGGGCGAGCTCCTACAATGAGCAGTTCTTC
TRBJ2-7 TRBV10-3 - many CASRQVAFYEQYF TGTGCCTCGAGACAGGTGGCATTCTACGAGCAGTACTTC
TRBJ2-7 TRBV29-1 - - CSVDASPHEQYF TGCAGCGTTGATGCCAGTCCCCACGAGCAGTACTTC
TRBJ2-5 TRBV6-2/TRBV6-3 - many CASSSYGLLKETQYF TGTGCCAGCAGTTCCTACGGACTACTAAAAGAGACCCAGTACTTC
TRBJ2-5 TRBV24-1 - many CATSDGRGETQYF TGTGCCACCAGTGATGGCCGGGGAGAGACCCAGTACTTC
TRBJ2-5 TRBV2 - many CASSRSQETQYF TGTGCCAGCAGCCGGTCTCAAGAGACCCAGTACTTC
TRBJ2-7 TRBV5-6 TRBD1 many CASSPAVTGGIYEQYF TGTGCCAGCAGCCCGGCGGTTACAGGGGGTATCTACGAGCAGTACTTC
TRBJ1-5 TRBV6-6 - - CASSYGRDQPQHF TGTGCCAGCAGTTACGGGAGAGACCAGCCCCAGCATTTT
TRBJ2-6 TRBV7-2 - - CASSAQVVSGANVLTF TGTGCCAGCAGCGCACAGGTTGTCTCTGGGGCCAACGTCCTGACTTTC
TRBJ2-3 TRBV4-3 - many CASSAGGSTDTQYF TGCGCCAGCAGTGCAGGGGGGAGCACAGATACGCAGTATTTT
TRBJ1-6 TRBV6-6 TRBD1 few CASTGTGDNSPLHF TGTGCCAGCACAGGGACAGGGGACAATTCACCCCTCCACTTT
TRBJ2-5 TRBV12-3/TRBV12-4 - many CASSLRAGEETQYF TGTGCCAGCAGCCTAAGGGCAGGAGAAGAGACCCAGTACTTC
TRBJ2-1 TRBV19 TRBD2 few CASSPGASGGSLPEQFF TGTGCCAGTAGTCCTGGGGCTAGCGGGGGTTCCCTCCCTGAGCAGTTCTTC
TRBJ2-7 TRBV7-2 - - CASSLVPETYEQYF TGTGCCAGCAGCTTAGTCCCCGAAACCTACGAGCAGTACTTC
TRBJ1-2 TRBV29-1 TRBD1 - CSVEEGAGGDGYTF TGCAGCGTTGAGGAGGGGGCAGGAGGCGATGGCTACACCTTC
TRBJ2-3 TRBV19 TRBD2 - CASTTSGVSTDTQYF TGTGCCAGTACTACTAGCGGGGTTAGCACAGATACGCAGTATTTT
TRBJ2-7 TRBV29-1 TRBD1 - CSVLQGIYGQYF TGCAGCGTCCTACAGGGGATCTACGGACAGTACTTC
TRBJ2-3 TRBV4-3 - - CASSLAWADTDTQYF TGCGCCAGCAGCTTGGCCTGGGCGGACACAGATACGCAGTATTTT
TRBJ1-1 TRBV4-3 TRBD1 few CASSSRQGGPFEAFF TGCGCCAGCAGCTCCCGACAGGGGGGACCATTTGAAGCTTTCTTT
TRBJ1-5 TRBV28 TRBD1 few CASTPLDRDHQPQHF TGTGCCAGCACCCCCCTAGACAGGGATCATCAGCCCCAGCATTTT
TRBJ1-2 TRBV5-1 TRBD1 many CASSLWRTGHSANYGYTF TGCGCCAGCAGCTTGTGGCGGACAGGGCACTCAGCTAACTATGGCTACACCTTC
TRBJ1-2 TRBV6-5 - - CASSYEAPGRGNYGYTF TGTGCCAGCAGTTACGAGGCCCCAGGCAGAGGGAACTATGGCTACACCTTC
TRBJ2-1 TRBV28 - many CASSLQWEQFF TGTGCCAGCAGTTTACAATGGGAGCAGTTCTTC
TRBJ1-2 TRBV7-2 - many CASSLVFVPFNYGYTF TGTGCCAGCAGCCTGGTATTTGTTCCTTTTAACTATGGCTACACCTTC
TRBJ1-5 TRBV12-3/TRBV12-4 - - CASSLMVGRNQPQHF TGTGCCAGCAGTTTGATGGTAGGGCGCAATCAGCCCCAGCATTTT
TRBJ1-1 TRBV5-1 TRBD1 few CASSAGQANTEAFF TGCGCCAGCAGCGCCGGACAGGCGAACACTGAAGCTTTCTTT
TRBJ2-1 TRBV6-6 - many CASSYDTYNEQFF TGTGCCAGCAGTTACGATACCTACAATGAGCAGTTCTTC
TRBJ1-2 TRBV10-3 TRBD1 many CATTTGQGWGYTF TGTGCCACCACCACGGGACAGGGCTGGGGCTACACCTTC
TRBJ1-1 TRBV28 - - CASSSGGARNTEAFF TGTGCCAGCAGTTCGGGGGGCGCGAGGAACACTGAAGCTTTCTTT
TRBJ2-5 TRBV12-3/TRBV12-4 TRBD2 many CASSSGLAGEYF TGTGCCAGCAGTTCAGGACTAGCGGGCGAGTACTTC
TRBJ1-2 TRBV3-1 TRBD1 few CASSQDLGTAYGYTF TGTGCCAGCAGCCAAGATCTAGGGACAGCCTATGGCTACACCTTC
TRBJ1-2 TRBV5-1 TRBD1 - CASSAQQGLIDGYTF TGCGCCAGCAGCGCTCAACAGGGGTTAATCGATGGCTACACCTTC
TRBJ1-2 TRBV18 - - CTSSPARNYGYTF TGTACTAGCTCACCGGCCCGTAACTATGGCTACACCTTC
TRBJ1-1 TRBV18 TRBD1 few CASSPRTGSNTEAFF TGTGCCAGCTCACCTAGGACAGGATCGAACACTGAAGCTTTCTTT
TRBJ1-2 TRBV7-2 - - CAGSLRTVSHGYTF TGTGCCGGCAGCCTACGAACAGTTTCCCATGGCTACACCTTC
TRBJ2-1 TRBV6-1 - - CAGSPVRGANEQFF TGTGCCGGCAGTCCCGTCCGCGGGGCCAATGAGCAGTTCTTC